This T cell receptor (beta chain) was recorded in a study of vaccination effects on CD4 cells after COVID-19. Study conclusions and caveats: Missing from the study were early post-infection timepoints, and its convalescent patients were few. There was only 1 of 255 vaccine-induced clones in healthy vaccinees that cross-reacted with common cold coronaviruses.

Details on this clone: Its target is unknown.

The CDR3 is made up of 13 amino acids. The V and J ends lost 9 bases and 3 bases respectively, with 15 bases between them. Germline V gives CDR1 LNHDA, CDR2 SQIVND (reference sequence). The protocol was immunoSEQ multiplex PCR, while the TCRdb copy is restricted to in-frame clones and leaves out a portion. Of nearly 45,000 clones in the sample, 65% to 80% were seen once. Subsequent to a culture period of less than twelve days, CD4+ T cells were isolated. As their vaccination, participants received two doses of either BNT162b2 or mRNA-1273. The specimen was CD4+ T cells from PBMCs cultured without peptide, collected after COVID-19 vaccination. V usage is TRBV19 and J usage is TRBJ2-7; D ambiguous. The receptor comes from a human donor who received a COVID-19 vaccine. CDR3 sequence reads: CASRPTPDYEQYF. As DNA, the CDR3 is TGTGCCAGCCGTCCGACACCTGACTACGAGCAGTACTTC.